The entry below describes one T cell receptor beta chain. These data come from a study of blood T cells in healthy people across ages. Study summary: Through template switching, about one barcoded beta molecule was captured per two T cells, as measured in model experiments.

Isolated per sample were at least 7 million PBMCs. Germline V gene lookup returns CDR1 DFQATT and CDR2 SNEGSKA (reference sequence). V was pared by 0 bases and J by 5 bases, with 6 bases of the junction left unmatched. The CDR3 spans 15 residues. PCR was performed a second time for 7 to 11 cycles using a sample-barcoded 5' primer and a J-beta primer mix. TCRdb used MiXCR to reprocess the 5' RACE reads, holding one entry per CDR3 protein. The sample includes 1.2 million to 1.5 million distinct CDR3 sequences, approximately 38% of them seen just once. The chain is built from TRBV20-1 and TRBJ1-5, with TRBD1 identical over 8 bases. The sample comprised blood. This clonotype was sampled from a woman aged 18-30 years in good health. CDR3: CSARDVAGGYQPQHF. Written as DNA, the CDR3 is TGCAGTGCTAGAGATGTGGCAGGGGGCTATCAGCCCCAGCATTTT.